The 4 T cell receptor beta chains in this list originate from one sample, sequenced in a study of cytomegalovirus exposure and HLA in healthy donors. Primers for the PCR totalled 60 Vbeta and 13 Jbeta. Assay: immunoSEQ multiplex PCR; the TCRdb copy retains only in-frame clones and omits some. The sample yields some 130,000 clones, approximately 80% seen once. Sequenced: PBMCs. All receptors come from a woman in her 40s in good health and CMV-seropositive.

This clone was picked up one time. The chain is built from TRBV4-1 and TRBJ1-5; D is ambiguous. CDR1 and CDR2 from the germline V gene are MGHRA and YSYEKL. The CDR3 is 14 residues long. Trimming pared 0 bases from V and 5 bases from J, leaving 8 bases between. CDR3 sequence (DNA): TGCGCCAGCAGCCAAGATTCGGGTTATCAGCCCCAGCATTTT. Translation: CASSQDSGYQPQHF.

The gene calls are TRBV5-8 and TRBJ2-7, with 9 bases identical to TRBD2. The CDR3 sequence is 12 residues long. With 3 bases clipped from V and 7 bases from J, the junction kept 2 bases outside the gene matches. Germline values: CDR1 SGHTS, CDR2 YDEGEE. This chain's CDR3 is CASSSAGGEQYF. DNA of the CDR3: TGTGCCAGCAGCTCAGCGGGGGGAGAGCAGTACTTC.

The chain joins TRBV27 to TRBJ2-5; 9 bases line up with TRBD2. V gave up 8 bases and J gave up 5 bases; unmatched junction bases: 9. This CDR3 has 14 amino acids. Looked up from germline, CDR1 is MNHEY and CDR2 is SMNVEV (reference sequence). CDR3 DNA: TGTGCCAGCCGGCCAGAGGCGGGAGGGGAGACCCAGTACTTC. The encoded protein is CASRPEAGGETQYF.

CDR3 nucleotide sequence: TGTGCCAGTAGTATGCGGGGAGGGGCCTTTAGCAATCAGCCCCAGCATTTT. It codes for CASSMRGGAFSNQPQHF. This chain connects TRBV19 to TRBJ1-5; possible D gene TRBD1, 5 bases. The germline V and J ends were trimmed by 3 bases and 0 bases, with 15 bases remaining between them. The CDR3 contains 17 residues. From germline, CDR1 is LNHDA and CDR2 SQIVND (reference sequence). Based on the CDR3 plus reference TRBV19 and TRBJ1-5, the full variable domain is DGGITQSPKYLFRKEGQNVTLSCEQNLNHDAMYWYRQDPGQGLRLIYYSQIVNDFQKGDIAEGYSVSREKKESFPLTVTSAQKNPTAFYLCASSMRGGAFSNQPQHFGDGTRLSIL.